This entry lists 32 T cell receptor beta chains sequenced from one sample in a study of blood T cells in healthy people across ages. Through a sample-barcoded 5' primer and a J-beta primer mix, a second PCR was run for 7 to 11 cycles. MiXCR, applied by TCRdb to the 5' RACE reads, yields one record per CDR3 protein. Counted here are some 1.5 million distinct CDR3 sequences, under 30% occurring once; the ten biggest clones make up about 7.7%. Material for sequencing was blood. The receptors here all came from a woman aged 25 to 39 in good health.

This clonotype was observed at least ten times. CDR3 nucleotide sequence: TGTGCCAGCAGTCGACAAACCTACAATGAGCAGTTCTTC. Translation gives CASSRQTYNEQFF. V is TRBV7-2 and J is TRBJ2-1; the D is unclear. The ends were cut back, 6 bases at V and 2 bases at J, with 8 bases in the middle. There are 13 residues in the CDR3. Germline CDR1 is SGHTA and CDR2 is FQGNSA.

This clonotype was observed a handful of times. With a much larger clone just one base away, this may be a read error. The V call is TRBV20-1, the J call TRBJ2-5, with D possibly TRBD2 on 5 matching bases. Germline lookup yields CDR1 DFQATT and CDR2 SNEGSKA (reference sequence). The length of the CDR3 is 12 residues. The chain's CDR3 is CRARNLRGTQYF. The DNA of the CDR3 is TGCAGGGCTAGAAATCTCCGGGGGACCCAGTACTTC.

CDR3 sequence: CANCRSREETQYF. DNA of the CDR3: TGTGCCAACTGCCGATCGAGGGAAGAGACCCAGTACTTC. V usage is TRBV2 and J usage is TRBJ2-5; D perhaps matches TRBD2 (5 bases). Germline CDR1 reads SNHLY; CDR2 reads FYNNEI. V was cut by 10 bases and J by 3 bases, with 15 bases left in between. The CDR3 length is 13 residues.

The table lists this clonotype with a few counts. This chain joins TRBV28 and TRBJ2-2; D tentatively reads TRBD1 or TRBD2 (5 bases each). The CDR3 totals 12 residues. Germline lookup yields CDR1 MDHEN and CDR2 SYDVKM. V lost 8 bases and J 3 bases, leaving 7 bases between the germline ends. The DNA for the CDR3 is TGTGCCAGCCAGGGAGACACCGGGGAGCTGTTTTTT. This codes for CASQGDTGELFF. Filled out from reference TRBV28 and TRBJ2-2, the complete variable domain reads DVKVTQSSRYLVKRTGEKVFLECVQDMDHENMFWYRQDPGLGLRLIYFSYDVKMKEKGDIPEGYSVSREKKERFSLILESASTNQTSMYLCASQGDTGELFFGEGSRLTVL.

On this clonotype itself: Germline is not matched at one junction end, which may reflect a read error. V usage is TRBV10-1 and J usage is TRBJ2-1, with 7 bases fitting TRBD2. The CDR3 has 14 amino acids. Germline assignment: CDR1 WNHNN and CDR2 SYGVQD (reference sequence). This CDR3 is CVSSLSAGNNEQFF. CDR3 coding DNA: TGCGTCAGCAGTTTATCAGCGGGGAACAATGAGCAGTTCTTC.

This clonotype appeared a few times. CDR3 nucleotide sequence: TGCGCCAGCAGCTTGGAAGCGGGGGGACTCAATCAGCCCCAGCATTTT. Protein sequence: CASSLEAGGLNQPQHF. The chain joins TRBV5-1 to TRBJ1-5; perhaps TRBD1 as D (5 bases). Trimming shortened V by 0 bases and J by 3 bases, and 13 bases separated the two germline ends. The CDR3 is 16 amino acids. Per germline, CDR1 SGHRS and CDR2 YFSETQ.

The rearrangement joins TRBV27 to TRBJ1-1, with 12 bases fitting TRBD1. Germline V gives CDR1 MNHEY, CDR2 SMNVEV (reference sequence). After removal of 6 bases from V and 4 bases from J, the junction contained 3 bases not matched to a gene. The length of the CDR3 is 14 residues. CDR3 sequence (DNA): TGTGCCAGCAGGAGGGACAGGGGGCTCACTGAAGCTTTCTTT. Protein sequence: CASRRDRGLTEAFF.

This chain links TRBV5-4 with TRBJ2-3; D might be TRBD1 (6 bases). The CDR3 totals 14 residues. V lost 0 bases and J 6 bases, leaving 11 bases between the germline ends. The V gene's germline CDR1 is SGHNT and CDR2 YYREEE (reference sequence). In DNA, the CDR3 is TGTGCCAGCAGCTTGGAAGGGGGATACGATACGCAGTATTTT. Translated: CASSLEGGYDTQYF.

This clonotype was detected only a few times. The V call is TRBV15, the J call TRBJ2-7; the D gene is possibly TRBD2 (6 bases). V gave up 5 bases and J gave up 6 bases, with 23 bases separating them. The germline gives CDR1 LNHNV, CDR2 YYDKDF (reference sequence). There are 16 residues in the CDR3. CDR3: CATSEEGGRWRGEQYF. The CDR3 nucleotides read TGTGCCACCAGCGAGGAGGGTGGGCGGTGGAGGGGCGAGCAGTACTTC. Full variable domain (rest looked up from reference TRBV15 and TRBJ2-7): DAMVIQNPRYQVTQFGKPVTLSCSQTLNHNVMYWYQQKSSQAPKLLFHYYDKDFNNEADTPDNFQSRRPNTSFCFLDIRSPGLGDTAMYLCATSEEGGRWRGEQYFGPGTRLTVT.

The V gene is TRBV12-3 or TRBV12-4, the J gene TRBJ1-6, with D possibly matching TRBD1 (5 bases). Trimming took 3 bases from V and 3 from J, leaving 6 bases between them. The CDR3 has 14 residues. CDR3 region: CASSFRDYNSPLHF. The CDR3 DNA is TGTGCCAGCAGTTTCAGGGACTATAATTCACCCCTCCACTTT.

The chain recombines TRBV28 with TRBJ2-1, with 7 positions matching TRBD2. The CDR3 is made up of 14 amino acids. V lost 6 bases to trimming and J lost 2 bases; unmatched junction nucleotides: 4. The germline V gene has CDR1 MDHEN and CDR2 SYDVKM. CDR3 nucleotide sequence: TGTGCCAGCAGGCGGGGGACCACCTACAATGAGCAGTTCTTC. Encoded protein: CASRRGTTYNEQFF.

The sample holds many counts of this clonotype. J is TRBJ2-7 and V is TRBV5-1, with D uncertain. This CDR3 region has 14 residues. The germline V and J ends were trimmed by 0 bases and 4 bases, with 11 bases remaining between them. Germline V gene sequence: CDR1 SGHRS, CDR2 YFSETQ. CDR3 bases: TGCGCCAGCAGCTTGGCTACGAAGAAATACGAGCAGTACTTC. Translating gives CASSLATKKYEQYF.

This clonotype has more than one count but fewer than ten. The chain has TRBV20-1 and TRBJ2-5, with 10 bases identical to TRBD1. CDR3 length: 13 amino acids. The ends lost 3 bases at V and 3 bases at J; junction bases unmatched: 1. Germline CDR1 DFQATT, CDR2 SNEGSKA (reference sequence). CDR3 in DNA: TGCAGTGCTAGGGACAGGGGGAAAGAGACCCAGTACTTC. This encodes CSARDRGKETQYF.

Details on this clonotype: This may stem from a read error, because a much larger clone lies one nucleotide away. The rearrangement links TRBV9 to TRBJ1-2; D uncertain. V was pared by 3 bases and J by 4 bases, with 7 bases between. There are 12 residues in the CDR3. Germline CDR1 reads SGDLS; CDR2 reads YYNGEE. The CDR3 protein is CASSAAPYGYTF. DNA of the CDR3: TGTGCCAGCAGCGCAGCCCCCTATGGCTACACCTTC.

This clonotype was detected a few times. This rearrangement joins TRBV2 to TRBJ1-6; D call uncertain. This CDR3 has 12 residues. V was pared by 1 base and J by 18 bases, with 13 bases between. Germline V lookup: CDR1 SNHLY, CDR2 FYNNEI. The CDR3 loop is CASSEESQFNHF. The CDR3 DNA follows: TGTGCCAGCAGTGAAGAATCCCAGTTTAACCACTTT.

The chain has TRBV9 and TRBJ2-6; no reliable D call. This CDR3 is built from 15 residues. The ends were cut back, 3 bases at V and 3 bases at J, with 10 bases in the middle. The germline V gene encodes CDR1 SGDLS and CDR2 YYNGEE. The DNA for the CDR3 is TGTGCCAGCAGCGCGGGCGTGGGTGGGGCCAACGTCCTGACTTTC. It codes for CASSAGVGGANVLTF.

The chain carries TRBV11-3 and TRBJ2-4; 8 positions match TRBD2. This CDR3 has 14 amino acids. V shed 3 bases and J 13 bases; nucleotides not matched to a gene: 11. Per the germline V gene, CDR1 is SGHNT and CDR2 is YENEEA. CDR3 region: CASSFNRGLDRQYF. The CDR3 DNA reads TGTGCCAGCAGCTTCAACCGGGGACTAGATAGGCAGTACTTC. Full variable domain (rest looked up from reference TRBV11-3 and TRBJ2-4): EAGVVQSPRYKIIEKKQPVAFWCNPISGHNTLYWYLQNLGQGPELLIRYENEEAVDDSQLPKDRFSAERLKGVDSTLKIQPAELGDSAVYLCASSFNRGLDRQYFGAGTRLSVL.

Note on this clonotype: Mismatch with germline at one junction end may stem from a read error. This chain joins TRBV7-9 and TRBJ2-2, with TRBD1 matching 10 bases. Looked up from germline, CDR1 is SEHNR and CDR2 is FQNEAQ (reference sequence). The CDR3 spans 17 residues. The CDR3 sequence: CASSVRTGGTNTGELFF. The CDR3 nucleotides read TGTGCCAGCAGCGTGCGGACAGGGGGAACGAACACCGGGGAACTGTTTTTT.

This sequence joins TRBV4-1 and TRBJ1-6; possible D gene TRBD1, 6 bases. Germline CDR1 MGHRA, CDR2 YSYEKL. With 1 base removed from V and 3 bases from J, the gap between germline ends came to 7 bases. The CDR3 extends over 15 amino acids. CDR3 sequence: CASSQGQVYNSPLHF. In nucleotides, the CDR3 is TGCGCCAGCAGCCAAGGACAGGTCTATAATTCACCCCTCCACTTT.

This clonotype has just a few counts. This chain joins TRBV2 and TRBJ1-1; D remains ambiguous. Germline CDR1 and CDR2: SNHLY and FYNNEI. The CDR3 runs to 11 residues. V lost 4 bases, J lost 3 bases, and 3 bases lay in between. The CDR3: CASSVHTEAFF. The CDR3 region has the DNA TGTGCCAGCAGTGTTCACACTGAAGCTTTCTTT.

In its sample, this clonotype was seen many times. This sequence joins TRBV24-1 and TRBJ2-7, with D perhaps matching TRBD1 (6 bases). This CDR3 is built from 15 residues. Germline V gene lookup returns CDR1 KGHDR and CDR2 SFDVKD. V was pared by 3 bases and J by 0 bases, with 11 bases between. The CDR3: CATSDGRGPSYEQYF. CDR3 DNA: TGTGCCACCAGTGATGGCAGGGGCCCCTCCTACGAGCAGTACTTC.

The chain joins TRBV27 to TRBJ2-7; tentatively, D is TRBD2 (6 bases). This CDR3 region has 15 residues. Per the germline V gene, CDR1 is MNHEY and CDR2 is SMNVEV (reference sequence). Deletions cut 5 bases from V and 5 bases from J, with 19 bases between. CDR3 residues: CASSPRGRGFNEQYF. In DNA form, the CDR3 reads TGTGCCAGCAGTCCGCGAGGCCGGGGGTTCAACGAGCAGTACTTC.

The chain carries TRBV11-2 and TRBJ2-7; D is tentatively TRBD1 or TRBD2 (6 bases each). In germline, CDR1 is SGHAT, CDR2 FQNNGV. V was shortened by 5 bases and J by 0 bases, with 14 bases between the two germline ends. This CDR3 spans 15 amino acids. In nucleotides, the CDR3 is TGTGCCAGCAGCCAAGGGGGGTATAGCTCCTACGAGCAGTACTTC. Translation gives CASSQGGYSSYEQYF. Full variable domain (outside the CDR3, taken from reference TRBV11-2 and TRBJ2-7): EAGVAQSPRYKIIEKRQSVAFWCNPISGHATLYWYQQILGQGPKLLIQFQNNGVVDDSQLPKDRFSAERLKGVDSTLKIQPAKLEDSAVYLCASSQGGYSSYEQYFGPGTRLTVT.

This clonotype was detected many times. The DNA of the CDR3 is TGCAGTGCTAGCCCCGGGGGGGGGAGGGAGAACGAGCAGTACTTC. It is translated as CSASPGGGRENEQYF. The chain uses TRBV20-1 and TRBJ2-7; 8 nucleotides match TRBD2. J lost 5 bases, V lost 3 bases, and 12 bases had no gene match. CDR1 DFQATT and CDR2 SNEGSKA come from the germline V gene (reference sequence). The CDR3 sequence is 15 residues long.

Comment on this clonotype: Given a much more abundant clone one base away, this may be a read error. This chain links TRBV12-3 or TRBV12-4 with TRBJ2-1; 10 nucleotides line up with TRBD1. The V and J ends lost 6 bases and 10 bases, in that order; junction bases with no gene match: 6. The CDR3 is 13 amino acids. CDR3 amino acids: CASRSGTGDEQFF. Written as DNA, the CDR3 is TGTGCCAGCAGGTCCGGGACAGGGGACGAGCAGTTCTTC.

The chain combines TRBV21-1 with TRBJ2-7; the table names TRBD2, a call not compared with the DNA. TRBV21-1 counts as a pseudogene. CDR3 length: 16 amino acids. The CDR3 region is CVSSSQLAESSYEQYF. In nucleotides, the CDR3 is TGTGTCAGCAGCAGTCAACTAGCGGAAAGCTCCTACGAGCAGTACTTC.

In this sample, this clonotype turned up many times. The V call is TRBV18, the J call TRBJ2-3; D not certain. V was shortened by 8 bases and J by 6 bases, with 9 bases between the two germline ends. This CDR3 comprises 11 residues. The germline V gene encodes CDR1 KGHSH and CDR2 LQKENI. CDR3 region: CASSPRDTQYF. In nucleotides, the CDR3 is TGTGCCAGCAGTCCCAGGGATACGCAGTATTTT.

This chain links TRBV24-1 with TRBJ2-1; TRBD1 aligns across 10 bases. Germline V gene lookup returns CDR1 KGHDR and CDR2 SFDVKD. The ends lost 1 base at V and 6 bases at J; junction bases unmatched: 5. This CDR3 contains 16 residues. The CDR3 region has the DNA TGTGCCACCAGTGATTTCAAGGGACAGGGGTCCAATGAGCAGTTCTTC. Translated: CATSDFKGQGSNEQFF.

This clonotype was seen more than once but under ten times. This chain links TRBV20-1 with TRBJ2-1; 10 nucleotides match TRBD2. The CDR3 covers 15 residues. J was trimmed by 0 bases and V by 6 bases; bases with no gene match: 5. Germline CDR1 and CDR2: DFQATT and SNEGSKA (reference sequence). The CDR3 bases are TGCAGTGCCCCCCCTAGCGGGAGCTCCTACAATGAGCAGTTCTTC. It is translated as CSAPPSGSSYNEQFF.

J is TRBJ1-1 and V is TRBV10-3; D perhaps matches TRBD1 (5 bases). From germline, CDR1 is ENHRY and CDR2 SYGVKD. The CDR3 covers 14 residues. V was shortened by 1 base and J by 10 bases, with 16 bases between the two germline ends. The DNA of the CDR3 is TGTGCCATCAGTGAGTTGGGAGAAACGAGGGGAGCTTTCTTT. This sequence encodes CAISELGETRGAFF.

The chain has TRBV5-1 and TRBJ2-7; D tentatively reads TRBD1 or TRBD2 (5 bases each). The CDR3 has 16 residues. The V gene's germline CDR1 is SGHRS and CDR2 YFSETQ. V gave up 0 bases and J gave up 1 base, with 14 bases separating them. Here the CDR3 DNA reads TGCGCCAGCAGCTTGGGGGGGAGCGCCGCTTCCTACGAGCAGTACTTC. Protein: CASSLGGSAASYEQYF.

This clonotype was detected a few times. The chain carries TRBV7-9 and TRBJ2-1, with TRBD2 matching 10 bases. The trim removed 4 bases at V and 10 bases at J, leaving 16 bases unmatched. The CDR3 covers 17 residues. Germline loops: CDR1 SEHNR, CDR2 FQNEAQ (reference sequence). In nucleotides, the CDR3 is TGTGCCAGCAGCTCTCCTACGAGCGGGGGGGAGTTGCACGAGCAGTTCTTC. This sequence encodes CASSSPTSGGELHEQFF. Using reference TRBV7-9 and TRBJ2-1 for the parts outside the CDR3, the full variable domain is DTGVSQNPRHKITKRGQNVTFRCDPISEHNRLYWYRQTLGQGPEFLTYFQNEAQLEKSRLLSDRFSAERPKGSFSTLEIQRTEQGDSAMYLCASSSPTSGGELHEQFFGPGTRLTVL.